This section outlines one TCR beta chain sequence together with its context. Antigen unknown. Included in the TCR beta cDNA libraries were unique molecular identifiers. In TCRdb, the PCR reads were re-called with MiXCR into one record per CDR3 protein. Among a few hundred thousand distinct CDR3 sequences listed, about 40% were seen once. The record originates from a study of post-analysis software for immune sequencing data. Overall study findings and caveats: With TRBV5-6, TRBV5-1 and TRBV20-1 included, about five TRBV segments were more frequent in patients than in controls.

This CDR3 has 11 residues. V lost 7 bases and J 8 bases, leaving 11 bases between the germline ends. CDR1 is SNHLY, CDR2 FYNNEI, per germline. V usage is TRBV2 and J usage is TRBJ1-1, with D possibly being TRBD1 (5 bases). The sequenced material came from blood. This TCR derives from a girl aged 2 to 9 with multiple sclerosis. The CDR3 nucleotides read TGTGCCAGCATCCGGGACCGCGAAGCTTTCTTT. It specifies CASIRDREAFF.